This TCR beta chain was captured by sequencing in a study of blood T cells in healthy people across ages. Study conclusions and caveats: While age rose, TCR beta diversity per million T cells dropped in a roughly linear way. Unsorted PBMCs prevented conclusive naive versus antigen-experienced comparison.

Each sample had at least 6.5 million PBMCs isolated. This clonotype was counted only a few times. Its specificity is unknown. The CDR3 length is 15 residues. Next came a second PCR, run for roughly 7 to 12 cycles, which used a sample-barcoded 5' primer along with a J-beta primer mix. A tag from a template-switch adaptor with 12 random nucleotides marked each cDNA molecule. Using its own MiXCR run on the 5' RACE reads, TCRdb lists one record per CDR3 protein. The data contain roughly 500,000 distinct CDR3 sequences, roughly a quarter of them singletons. This receptor was taken from a woman aged 70-85 years in good health. Sequenced material: blood. The chain uses TRBV12-3 or TRBV12-4 and TRBJ2-5; 9 nucleotides agree with TRBD2. The DNA matches TRBJ2-7 better at its end, which makes the J call doubtful. The CDR3 region is CASSLRASGANEQYF. In DNA, the CDR3 is TGTGCCAGCAGTTTAAGGGCTAGCGGGGCCAACGAGCAGTACTTC.